What follows are 27 T cell receptor beta chains derived from one specimen sequenced in a study of T cell responses to AZD1222 COVID-19 vaccine. Sequenced by immunoSEQ multiplex PCR; TCRdb stores in-frame clones only, minus some. This sample has about 170,000 clones, with roughly 89% found just once. Sample: peripheral blood, taken on day 0 of AZD1222 vaccination. Source of these receptors: an adult in good health.

The rearrangement uses TRBV7-9 and TRBJ2-1; no firm D call. Trimming cost V 1 base and J 0 bases, with 7 bases left between them. This CDR3 is built from 15 residues. Germline values: CDR1 SEHNR, CDR2 FQNEAQ (reference sequence). The CDR3 region has the DNA TGTGCCAGCAGCTTAGTGTTGGGCTCCTACAATGAGCAGTTCTTC. Protein sequence: CASSLVLGSYNEQFF.

The chain combines TRBV11-2 with TRBJ1-5, with a weak D call TRBD1 (5 bases). V was trimmed by 5 bases and J by 2 bases, leaving 13 bases between them. Germline lookup yields CDR1 SGHAT and CDR2 FQNNGV. The CDR3 is 15 residues long. Written as DNA, the CDR3 is TGTGCCAGCAGCGAAGAGGGGATAGGCAATCAGCCCCAGCATTTT. Translated: CASSEEGIGNQPQHF.

The V gene is TRBV6-5, the J gene TRBJ2-5; D possibly matches TRBD1 or TRBD2 (5 bases each). The CDR3 sequence is 13 residues long. Trimming removed 6 bases from V and 2 bases from J, with 10 bases in between. Germline CDR1 MNHEY, CDR2 SVGAGI. CDR3 in amino acids: CASRRDGQETQYF. For the CDR3, the DNA is TGTGCCAGCAGGAGGGACGGACAAGAGACCCAGTACTTC.

This clone was recorded only once. The chain links TRBV28 to TRBJ1-5; possibly TRBD1 for D (5 bases). Trimming pared 4 bases from V and 6 bases from J, leaving 13 bases between. CDR1 is MDHEN, CDR2 SYDVKM, per germline. The CDR3 is 14 residues long. The CDR3 coding sequence is TGTGCCAGCAGTTCCCAACTCGGGGGTCAGCCCCAGCATTTT. Its protein is CASSSQLGGQPQHF.

The chain recombines TRBV6-5 with TRBJ2-5, with D perhaps matching TRBD2 (6 bases). In germline, CDR1 is MNHEY, CDR2 SVGAGI. The V end was cut by 6 bases, the J end by 2 bases, with 16 bases between. The CDR3 extends over 15 amino acids. CDR3 nucleotides: TGTGCCAGCAGCGCATCGGGGGTGGGACAAGAGACCCAGTACTTC. This gives the protein CASSASGVGQETQYF.

This chain connects TRBV19 to TRBJ2-1; 13 bases fit TRBD2. CDR1 LNHDA and CDR2 SQIVND come from the germline V gene (reference sequence). The CDR3 loop spans 16 amino acids. Trimming removed 7 bases from V and 5 bases from J; junction bases left unmatched: 8. The CDR3 nucleotides are TGTGCCAGTACCATGGGACTAGCGGGGAGGAACAATGAGCAGTTCTTC. Translation gives CASTMGLAGRNNEQFF.

Here the CDR3 DNA reads TGTGCCAGCCAGGGGAGTGCGCTGAATGAGCAGTTCTTC. This encodes CASQGSALNEQFF. J is TRBJ2-1 and V is TRBV6-6, with a tentative D call TRBD1 (6 bases). From germline, CDR1 is MNHNY and CDR2 SVGAGI (reference sequence). The CDR3 consists of 13 residues. The germline V and J ends were trimmed by 8 bases and 7 bases, with 15 bases remaining between them.

The CDR3 here is CASRFRGSNQPQHF. CDR3 nucleotide sequence: TGTGCCAGTAGGTTCAGGGGCAGCAATCAGCCCCAGCATTTT. V usage is TRBV19 and J usage is TRBJ1-5; tentatively, D is TRBD1 (6 bases). Trimming stripped 6 bases from V and 1 base from J, with 10 bases between. Germline CDR1 and CDR2: LNHDA and SQIVND (reference sequence). This CDR3 contains 14 residues.

The chain uses TRBV6-6 and TRBJ2-7; D uncertain. V lost 6 bases and J lost 6, with 12 bases in between. CDR1 MNHNY and CDR2 SVGAGI come from the germline V gene (reference sequence). The CDR3 is 12 amino acids. CDR3 protein: CASSRQSAEQYF. In DNA form, the CDR3 reads TGTGCCAGCAGCCGCCAATCGGCCGAGCAGTACTTC.

The chain has TRBV19 and TRBJ2-2; possibly TRBD1 for D (6 bases). V gave up 5 bases and J gave up 6 bases, with 16 bases separating them. This CDR3 is 15 amino acids long. CDR1 and CDR2 (germline): LNHDA, SQIVND (reference sequence). The CDR3 here is CASSPRDTLAGELFF. DNA of the CDR3: TGTGCCAGTAGTCCCCGGGACACCCTGGCCGGGGAGCTGTTTTTT. The full variable domain, its missing parts supplied by reference TRBV19 and TRBJ2-2, is DGGITQSPKYLFRKEGQNVTLSCEQNLNHDAMYWYRQDPGQGLRLIYYSQIVNDFQKGDIAEGYSVSREKKESFPLTVTSAQKNPTAFYLCASSPRDTLAGELFFGEGSRLTVL.

The rearrangement uses TRBV27 and TRBJ2-1; no firm D call. The germline CDR1 and CDR2 sequences are MNHEY and SMNVEV (reference sequence). With 3 bases removed from V and 1 base from J, the gap between germline ends came to 10 bases. The CDR3 covers 15 residues. CDR3 nucleotide sequence: TGTGCCAGCAGTTTCCAAGAAGTTTCCTACAATGAGCAGTTCTTC. Translated: CASSFQEVSYNEQFF.

This chain connects TRBV11-2 to TRBJ1-4; D perhaps matches TRBD1 (6 bases). Germline loops: CDR1 SGHAT, CDR2 FQNNGV. This CDR3 has 15 residues. The ends were cut back, 4 bases at V and 7 bases at J, with 16 bases in the middle. DNA for the CDR3: TGTGCCAGCAGCTCAGGGGCAGGTTTTTCTGAAAAACTGTTTTTT. This translates into CASSSGAGFSEKLFF.

The chain links TRBV5-4 to TRBJ2-7; either TRBD1 or TRBD2 may fit D (6 bases each). V lost 5 bases, J lost 6 bases, and 24 bases lay in between. The CDR3 totals 16 residues. CDR1 and CDR2 (germline): SGHNT, YYREEE (reference sequence). The CDR3 nucleotides are TGTGCCAGCAGTACCGACCCCGGGGCCGGGGGCCTCGAGCAGTACTTC. Translating it yields CASSTDPGAGGLEQYF.

A remark on this clone: Other DNA variants within this sample encode the same CDR3. The chain employs TRBV7-2 and TRBJ2-7, with 11 bases matching TRBD2. This CDR3 contains 15 residues. Germline trimming cut 2 bases from V and 0 bases from J; bases unmatched to any gene: 0. The germline V gene has CDR1 SGHTA and CDR2 FQGNSA. The CDR3 region has the DNA TGTGCCAGCAGCTTAACTAGCGGGAGCTCCTACGAGCAGTACTTC. As protein: CASSLTSGSSYEQYF.

The chain recombines TRBV20-1 with TRBJ2-5, with 13 bases aligning to TRBD2. Germline CDR1 and CDR2: DFQATT and SNEGSKA (reference sequence). V gave up 3 bases and J gave up 5 bases; unmatched junction bases: 9. The CDR3 is made up of 16 amino acids. As DNA, the CDR3 is TGCAGTGCTAGTCGACTAGCGGGAGGCAGGGAGGAGACCCAGTACTTC. Amino acid sequence: CSASRLAGGREETQYF.

The chain carries TRBV6-5 and TRBJ1-5; D gene unclear. Germline-derived CDR1 and CDR2 are MNHEY and SVGAGI. The CDR3 runs to 13 residues. V was cut by 0 bases and J by 7 bases, with 7 bases left in between. The CDR3 sequence: CASSYSFLQPQHF. CDR3 coding DNA: TGTGCCAGCAGTTACTCGTTTCTGCAGCCCCAGCATTTT.

V usage is TRBV5-1 and J usage is TRBJ2-3, with D perhaps TRBD1 (6 bases). The V end lost 0 bases, the J end lost 1 base, and 6 bases lay between the germline ends. The CDR3 is 14 amino acids. Germline assignment: CDR1 SGHRS and CDR2 YFSETQ. The CDR3 spells CASSLDRGTDTQYF. DNA for the CDR3: TGCGCCAGCAGCTTGGACAGGGGCACAGATACGCAGTATTTT.

This sequence joins TRBV5-6 and TRBJ2-2; the match to TRBD1 covers 7 bases. V dropped 0 bases and J dropped 2; count of bases not matched to a gene: 4. Looked up from germline, CDR1 is SGHDT and CDR2 is YYEEEE. The CDR3 has 16 residues. The CDR3 bases are TGTGCCAGCAGCTTGGAACAGGGGTACAACACCGGGGAGCTGTTTTTT. This translates into CASSLEQGYNTGELFF.

V is TRBV5-6 and J is TRBJ2-7; a possible D gene is TRBD2 (6 bases). This CDR3 has 16 residues. The V gene's germline CDR1 is SGHDT and CDR2 YYEEEE. V shed 0 bases and J shed 2 bases, with 15 bases lying between them. The CDR3 region has the DNA TGTGCCAGCAGCTTGGTTTACAGCGGGTCAACCTACGAGCAGTACTTC. Its translation: CASSLVYSGSTYEQYF.

The chain couples TRBV9 to TRBJ2-2, with TRBD2 identical over 7 bases. This CDR3 contains 16 residues. Germline-derived CDR1 and CDR2 are SGDLS and YYNGEE. Trimming removed 4 bases from V and 4 bases from J; junction bases left unmatched: 10. DNA for the CDR3: TGTGCCAGCAGCCCCCGGGGAGGGGCGGGCACCGGGGAGCTGTTTTTT. Translated, it gives CASSPRGGAGTGELFF.

This clone was detected only once. The chain combines TRBV19 with TRBJ2-7; TRBD2 matches at 8 bases. This CDR3 region has 13 residues. V was pared by 5 bases and J by 4 bases, with 4 bases of the junction left unmatched. The germline V gene has CDR1 LNHDA and CDR2 SQIVND (reference sequence). CDR3: CASSVGLEYEQYF. CDR3 in DNA: TGTGCCAGTAGTGTGGGACTAGAGTACGAGCAGTACTTC.

The rearrangement joins TRBV6-6 to TRBJ1-3; D call uncertain. The V gene lost 7 bases and the J gene lost 6 bases, with 13 bases spanning the gap. The CDR3 runs 13 residues. Germline CDR1 is MNHNY and CDR2 is SVGAGI (reference sequence). The chain's CDR3 is CASKFPGENTIYF. The CDR3 DNA follows: TGTGCCAGCAAGTTTCCAGGTGAAAACACCATATATTTT.

CDR3 region: CASSQCRWVTRVRVRQPQHF. In DNA form, the CDR3 reads TGCGCCAGCAGTCAATGCAGATGGGTAACAAGGGTTCGGGTTCGTCAGCCCCAGCATTTT. The V and J genes are TRBV23-1 and TRBJ1-5, with unresolved D. TRBV23-1 is given ORF status, its function remaining uncertain. This CDR3 is built from 20 residues. Trimming stripped 1 base from V and 6 bases from J, with 28 bases between.

This clone was observed a single time. The chain links TRBV29-1 to TRBJ2-7; no definite D call. CDR1 is SQVTM, CDR2 ANQGSEA, per germline. The CDR3 has 12 residues. The V gene lost 4 bases and the J gene lost 2 bases, with 9 bases spanning the gap. CDR3 coding DNA: TGCAGCGTTGTTGGCCAGACCTACGAGCAGTACTTC. Amino acid sequence: CSVVGQTYEQYF.

In the case of this clone: The sample holds other DNA sequences that translate to the same CDR3. The chain has TRBV2 and TRBJ2-5, with TRBD2 identical over 8 bases. Germline CDR1 reads SNHLY; CDR2 reads FYNNEI. The CDR3 runs to 13 residues. The junction had 4 bases not matched to a gene; V was cut back by 6 bases and J by 4 bases. DNA for the CDR3: TGTGCCAGCAGCGGACTAGCCGGAGAGACCCAGTACTTC. Protein product: CASSGLAGETQYF.

The genes are TRBV7-2 and TRBJ2-1; D is unclear. Germline V CDR1 and CDR2: SGHTA, FQGNSA. Trimming cost V 1 base and J 0 bases, with 7 bases left between them. This CDR3 has 15 amino acids. This chain's CDR3 is CASSLGESSYNEQFF. CDR3 DNA sequence: TGTGCCAGCAGCTTAGGCGAGAGCTCCTACAATGAGCAGTTCTTC.

CDR3 loop: CATSDSPSGVIDNNEQFF. For the CDR3, the DNA is TGTGCCACCAGTGATTCGCCTAGCGGAGTCATAGACAACAATGAGCAGTTCTTC. V gene TRBV24-1 combines with J gene TRBJ2-1; TRBD2 matches at 7 bases. J lost 5 bases, V lost 2 bases, and 14 bases had no gene match. Germline V gene sequence: CDR1 KGHDR, CDR2 SFDVKD. There are 18 residues in the CDR3.